Reported below is one TCR beta chain. This clonotype was detected a few times. What this receptor recognizes is not known. No per-base quality is available; no much larger clone lies one base away. Synthesis of TCR cDNA relied on 5'RACE template switching, a step that introduced a universal primer site along with unique molecular identifiers. Priming for cDNA synthesis came from both the TCR alpha and TCR beta constant segments. Libraries were amplified in two PCR steps, with sample barcodes and sequencing adapters added in the second step. Sequencing of the libraries was done on either Illumina HiSeq 2500 (2x100 bp) or NovaSeq (2x150 bp). The study's own analysis went as follows. Reads were demultiplexed and collapsed into UMI consensus sequences with MIGEC, and V(D)J alignment was performed with MiXCR. Vaccine-responding clonotypes were identified with edgeR using replicate PBMC samples, with FDR below 0.01 and a log2 fold change above 5 up to day 15 being required. Each bulk clonotype received a CD4 or CD8 identity based on whether the sequenced CD4 or CD8 repertoire contained that clonotype at higher abundance. The raw public data were reprocessed by TCRdb itself: fastp quality trimming at Q25, MiXCR clonotype calling, in-frame beta chains only. Merged by CDR3 protein, the rows form single entries marked with the most common genes and DNA. For this entry, the V and J calls and clone size follow TCRdb and not the study's own pipeline. This sample has under 300,000 distinct CDR3 sequences in its table, and approximately 6.3% of those were observed once. In total, the top ten clones hold around 1% of the sample.

The CDR3, cysteine through phenylalanine, is 15 amino acids long. Only CDR3 DNA remains: 45 bases, in frame from the first base. At the junction V is shortened by 0 bases and J by 3 bases; bases outside the gene matches: 6. Per the germline V gene (reference sequence), DFQATT is the CDR1 and SNEGSKA is the CDR2. These data originate in a study of T cells after yellow fever vaccination (dated by TCRdb to between 2019 and 2020). In the study overall: The SMART-Seq v4 Ultra Low Input RNA kit was used to prepare libraries from fractions with low cell numbers. Blood samples were taken at several timepoints before and after primary and secondary immunization, and bulk PBMC replicates and cell subsets were isolated. Two healthy male donors made up the cohort, one aged 18 to 30 years and the other aged 30 to 40 years. Bulk TCR alpha and beta repertoires were sequenced longitudinally to track T-cell clones before and after primary and booster YFV17D yellow fever vaccination. The full study reports these points: Because the study included only a couple of donors, the extent to which the findings can be generalized is limited. Most clones expanded after primary vaccination (approximately 96% of CD4 and about 85% of CD8) were re-detected after the booster, suggesting that broad memory maintenance occurred. Compared with the primary T-cell response, the secondary T-cell response was faster but weaker, reaching its peak on day 5 rather than on day 15. Computational filtering was needed because FACS-sorted repertoires could contain abundant contaminating clonotypes from the bulk population. A small fraction of clonotypes appeared in both the CD4 and CD8 compartments, likely as a result of convergent recombination.

Interpreted using the paper, the treatment or condition label stands for: live attenuated yellow fever vaccine strain. PBMCs were isolated from peripheral blood using a standard Ficoll-Paque protocol. Dynabeads CD4 and CD8 positive selection kits were used to isolate CD4 and CD8 T-cell fractions. TriZol was used to extract RNA from bulk PBMCs, from CD4 and CD8 fractions, and from dextramer-positive and dextramer-negative fractions. The starting material was CD4+ T cells sorted from PBMCs, obtained on the day of the yellow fever booster vaccination. The chain is made from TRBV20-1 and TRBJ1-1, and 8 junction bases match TRBD1. The clonotype was recovered from a man aged 30 to 45 who received the YFV17D yellow fever vaccine. The encoded CDR3 is CSAREPRGLDTEAFF. The DNA is as follows: TGCAGTGCTAGAGAACCCAGGGGGCTGGACACTGAAGCTTTCTTT.